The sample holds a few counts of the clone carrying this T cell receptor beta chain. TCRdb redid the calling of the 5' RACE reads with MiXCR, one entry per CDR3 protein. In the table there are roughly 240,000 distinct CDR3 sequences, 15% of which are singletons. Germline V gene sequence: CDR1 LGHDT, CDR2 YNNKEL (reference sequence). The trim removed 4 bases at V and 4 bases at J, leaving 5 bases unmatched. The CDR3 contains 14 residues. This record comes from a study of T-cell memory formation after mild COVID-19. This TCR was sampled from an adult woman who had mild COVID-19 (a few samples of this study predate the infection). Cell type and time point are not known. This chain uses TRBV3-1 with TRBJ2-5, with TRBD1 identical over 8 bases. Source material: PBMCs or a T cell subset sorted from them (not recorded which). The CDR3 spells CASSLRTGRETQYF. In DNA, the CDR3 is TGTGCCAGCAGCCTAAGGACAGGGAGAGAGACCCAGTACTTC.